The entry that follows covers one T cell receptor beta chain sequence. Its target is not known. Germline V gene sequence: CDR1 SGHRS, CDR2 YFSETQ. This CDR3 has 15 amino acids. V shed 5 bases and J shed 3 bases, with 17 bases lying between them. The sample is drawn from a study of shared clonotypes between healthy human individuals. Study-level results: What rarefaction showed was incomplete sorted-subset sequencing despite large depth.

The repertoire was sequenced with immunoSEQ multiplex PCR; TCRdb's copy has only in-frame clones and lacks some. The data contain 2,100,000 or so clones, approximately 94% of them singletons. Sequencing input: naive CD4+ T cells sorted from blood. Subset noted: CD45RA+ positively selected. This chain joins TRBV5-1 and TRBJ1-2; D not certain. The source of this sequence is a man aged 18 to 29 in good health. The CDR3 spells CASRAAAGSDYGYTF. For the CDR3, the DNA is TGCGCCAGCAGAGCGGCGGCAGGAAGTGACTATGGCTACACCTTC.